The 27 T cell receptor beta chains below all came from one sample that was sequenced in a study of blood T cell repertoires in COVID-19. The repertoire was sequenced with immunoSEQ multiplex PCR; TCRdb's copy has only in-frame clones and lacks some. The data show about 140,000 clones, about 86% seen once. What was sequenced was peripheral blood. Receptors were obtained from a woman aged 50 to 65 with active or convalescent COVID-19.

The gene calls are TRBV11-2 and TRBJ1-1; no reliable D call. There are 15 residues in the CDR3. V lost 5 bases, J lost 3 bases, and 16 bases lay in between. Germline V gene lookup returns CDR1 SGHAT and CDR2 FQNNGV. CDR3 in amino acids: CASSLLPGFDTEAFF. The CDR3 DNA is TGTGCCAGCAGCCTCCTTCCGGGGTTTGACACTGAAGCTTTCTTT.

The V and J genes are TRBV12-3 or TRBV12-4 and TRBJ1-2; 9 nucleotides agree with TRBD1. The CDR3 covers 13 residues. Unmatched junction bases numbered 9, after V lost 11 bases and J lost 5 bases. In nucleotides, the CDR3 is TGTGCCGCCCAACAGGGGGCAGGATATGGCTACACCTTC. It specifies CAAQQGAGYGYTF.

This chain links TRBV18 with TRBJ2-1; 7 bases agree with TRBD1. The CDR3 is made up of 17 amino acids. The J segment lost 5 bases and the V segment lost 0 bases, leaving 10 bases of the junction unmatched. Per the germline V gene, CDR1 is KGHSH and CDR2 is LQKENI. CDR3 sequence: CASSPPVVTGPDNEQFF. In nucleotides, the CDR3 is TGTGCCAGCTCACCACCGGTAGTGACAGGGCCTGACAATGAGCAGTTCTTC. The full variable domain, in which reference TRBV18 and TRBJ2-1 provide the parts outside the CDR3, is NAGVMQNPRHLVRRRGQEARLRCSPMKGHSHVYWYRQLPEEGLKFMVYLQKENIIDESGMPKERFSAEFPKEGPSILRIQQVVRGDSAAYFCASSPPVVTGPDNEQFFGPGTRLTVL.

The V gene is TRBV10-2, the J gene TRBJ1-2; a weak D match, TRBD1 (5 bases). Germline V lookup: CDR1 WSHSY, CDR2 SAAADI. Trimming pared 0 bases from V and 4 bases from J, leaving 15 bases between. This CDR3 has 16 residues. The CDR3 spells CASSESRGGSLYGYTF. The CDR3 nucleotides read TGCGCCAGCAGTGAGTCTAGGGGTGGCAGCCTCTATGGCTACACCTTC.

The genes are TRBV28 and TRBJ1-1, with 7 nucleotides matching TRBD1. V was pared by 6 bases and J by 6 bases, with 7 bases of the junction left unmatched. Germline assignment: CDR1 MDHEN and CDR2 SYDVKM. The length of the CDR3 is 13 residues. CDR3 sequence reads: CASRTGTEAEAFF. The CDR3 nucleotides are TGTGCCAGCAGGACCGGGACAGAAGCTGAAGCTTTCTTT.

The J gene is TRBJ1-6, the V gene TRBV18; D perhaps matches TRBD1 (5 bases). CDR1 is KGHSH and CDR2 is LQKENI in the germline V gene. The CDR3 runs 15 residues. The V and J ends lost 2 bases and 7 bases respectively, with 12 bases between them. CDR3 DNA sequence: TGTGCCAGCTCACCAAGCGCGCAGGGAAATTCACCCCTCCACTTT. Translating gives CASSPSAQGNSPLHF.

This clone showed up just a few times. The CDR3 DNA sequence: TGTGCCAGTAGTATCGGTACTAGCGGGGCGGACATTCAGTACTTC. It translates to CASSIGTSGADIQYF. The chain combines TRBV19 with TRBJ2-4, with TRBD2 identical over 10 bases. From germline, CDR1 is LNHDA and CDR2 SQIVND (reference sequence). The CDR3 totals 15 residues. V trimming: 3 bases; J trimming: 8 bases; junction bases outside the gene matches: 7.

This chain uses TRBV7-6 with TRBJ2-2, with unresolved D. Germline CDR1 reads SGHVS; CDR2 reads FNYEAQ. The CDR3 contains 15 residues. V lost 5 bases and J 4 bases, leaving 14 bases between the germline ends. CDR3 sequence: CASSARLGVTGELFF. The CDR3 coding sequence is TGTGCCAGCAGCGCCCGGCTCGGAGTCACCGGGGAGCTGTTTTTT. Using reference TRBV7-6 and TRBJ2-2 for the parts outside the CDR3, the full variable domain is GAGVSQSPRYKVTKRGQDVALRCDPISGHVSLYWYRQALGQGPEFLTYFNYEAQQDKSGLPNDRFSAERPEGSISTLTIQRTEQRDSAMYRCASSARLGVTGELFFGEGSRLTVL.

This chain links TRBV24-1 with TRBJ2-1, with TRBD2 as a possible D gene (5 bases). The CDR3 runs to 14 residues. Trimming removed 5 bases at V and 15 bases at J, with 22 bases between. The germline gives CDR1 KGHDR, CDR2 SFDVKD. CDR3 loop: CATSVGTSNSQWFF. The DNA of the CDR3 is TGTGCCACCAGTGTGGGTACTAGTAATTCACAGTGGTTCTTC.

A single count supports this clone. The chain has TRBV19 and TRBJ2-1; 7 positions agree with TRBD2. In germline, CDR1 is LNHDA, CDR2 SQIVND (reference sequence). V lost 8 bases to trimming and J lost 4 bases; unmatched junction nucleotides: 11. The CDR3 length is 15 residues. DNA for the CDR3: TGTGCCAGTGAGGACGGCGGGGGACCATACAATGAGCAGTTCTTC. Protein sequence: CASEDGGGPYNEQFF.

J is TRBJ2-7 and V is TRBV11-2, with 8 bases aligning to TRBD2. The germline V gene encodes CDR1 SGHAT and CDR2 FQNNGV. The CDR3 covers 13 residues. V lost 5 bases and J lost 4; bases outside the gene matches: 4. CDR3 amino acids: CASSLQREYEQYF. The CDR3 DNA follows: TGTGCCAGCAGCCTTCAGCGGGAGTACGAGCAGTACTTC.

The V and J genes are TRBV27 and TRBJ1-2; no definite D call. This CDR3 contains 14 residues. Trimming removed 0 bases from V and 1 base from J, with 6 bases in between. CDR1 MNHEY and CDR2 SMNVEV come from the germline V gene (reference sequence). The CDR3, as DNA: TGTGCCAGCAGTTTATCGCGGTTTAACTATGGCTACACCTTC. Translating it yields CASSLSRFNYGYTF.

The chain employs TRBV12-2 and TRBJ2-7; the table's TRBD1 call for D was not verified on the DNA. TRBV12-2 is marked as a pseudogene. The CDR3 contains 16 residues. Here the CDR3 reads CASRLAGQPYSYEQYF. CDR3 nucleotides: TGTGCAAGTCGCTTAGCAGGACAACCCTACTCCTACGAGCAGTACTTC.

The V call is TRBV7-2, the J call TRBJ2-7; the match to TRBD2 covers 9 bases. Germline trimming cut 2 bases from V and 3 bases from J; bases unmatched to any gene: 5. This CDR3 has 15 amino acids. In germline, CDR1 is SGHTA, CDR2 FQGNSA. The CDR3 coding sequence is TGTGCCAGCAGCTTAATGACTAGCGGAGTCTACGAGCAGTACTTC. As protein: CASSLMTSGVYEQYF.

The chain carries TRBV10-3 and TRBJ1-1; tentatively, D is TRBD1 (5 bases). V shed 3 bases and J shed 1 base, with 9 bases lying between them. Germline CDR1 ENHRY, CDR2 SYGVKD. The CDR3 runs to 14 residues. The CDR3 nucleotides are TGTGCCATCAGTGAAGTGGGGGGGAACACTGAAGCTTTCTTT. This gives the protein CAISEVGGNTEAFF.

This rearrangement joins TRBV7-9 to TRBJ2-2, with 7 bases fitting TRBD1. The ends lost 5 bases at V and 6 bases at J; junction bases unmatched: 3. This CDR3 region has 13 residues. Germline CDR1 SEHNR, CDR2 FQNEAQ (reference sequence). CDR3 residues: CASSAQGAGELFF. The CDR3 DNA reads as TGTGCCAGCAGCGCGCAGGGGGCCGGGGAGCTGTTTTTT.

V usage is TRBV10-1 and J usage is TRBJ2-1; TRBD1 matches 9 bases. Germline CDR1 and CDR2: WNHNN and SYGVQD (reference sequence). The CDR3 spans 19 residues. V lost 7 bases, J lost 4 bases, and 20 bases stayed unmatched. The CDR3 spells CASKSGTGFVWYRYNEQFF. In DNA, the CDR3 is TGCGCCAGCAAGTCGGGGACAGGGTTTGTGTGGTACAGATACAATGAGCAGTTCTTC.

The genes are TRBV5-1 and TRBJ2-5, with D possibly TRBD1 on 6 matching bases. CDR3 length: 15 amino acids. Germline V gives CDR1 SGHRS, CDR2 YFSETQ. The V end lost 4 bases, the J end lost 5 bases, and 18 bases lay between the germline ends. The CDR3 region has the DNA TGCGCCAGCAGCCCCGCCACAGGGTTCAGTGAGACCCAGTACTTC. It encodes CASSPATGFSETQYF.

This rearrangement joins TRBV9 to TRBJ2-7, with D tentatively TRBD1 (6 bases). The germline gives CDR1 SGDLS, CDR2 YYNGEE. Between the trimmed V and J ends, which lost 3 bases and 3 bases, there was a span of 13 bases. This CDR3 is built from 14 residues. For the CDR3, the DNA is TGTGCCAGCAGCGGGCTAGGGGGAGTCTACGAGCAGTACTTC. It yields the protein CASSGLGGVYEQYF. The full variable domain, its missing parts supplied by reference TRBV9 and TRBJ2-7, is DSGVTQTPKHLITATGQRVTLRCSPRSGDLSVYWYQQSLDQGLQFLIQYYNGEERAKGNILERFSAQQFPDLHSELNLSSLELGDSALYFCASSGLGGVYEQYFGPGTRLTVT.

The gene calls are TRBV7-9 and TRBJ2-1; 14 bases fit TRBD2. From germline, CDR1 is SEHNR and CDR2 FQNEAQ (reference sequence). Unmatched junction bases numbered 10, after V lost 6 bases and J lost 3 bases. The CDR3 is 18 amino acids. CDR3 in DNA: TGTGCCAGCAGGCCGAAACCCGGGACTAGCGGGGGCTACAATGAGCAGTTCTTC. It specifies CASRPKPGTSGGYNEQFF.

V usage is TRBV7-2 and J usage is TRBJ2-1, with a tentative D call TRBD2 (7 bases). CDR1 and CDR2 (germline): SGHTA, FQGNSA. The V end lost 1 base, the J end lost 3 bases, and 13 bases lay between the germline ends. This CDR3 contains 16 residues. The CDR3 DNA reads TGTGCCAGCAGCTTAGTAGGGGGAGGGGGCTACAATGAGCAGTTCTTC. This translates into CASSLVGGGGYNEQFF.

This rearrangement joins TRBV9 to TRBJ1-5, with D possibly being TRBD1 (5 bases). The V gene lost 0 bases and the J gene lost 2 bases, with 9 bases spanning the gap. The germline V gene has CDR1 SGDLS and CDR2 YYNGEE. The length of the CDR3 is 15 residues. CDR3 sequence: CASSVDSQGNQPQHF. The CDR3 DNA sequence: TGTGCCAGCAGCGTAGATTCACAGGGCAATCAGCCCCAGCATTTT. The full variable domain, rest sourced from reference TRBV9 and TRBJ1-5, is DSGVTQTPKHLITATGQRVTLRCSPRSGDLSVYWYQQSLDQGLQFLIQYYNGEERAKGNILERFSAQQFPDLHSELNLSSLELGDSALYFCASSVDSQGNQPQHFGDGTRLSIL.

V gene TRBV7-9 combines with J gene TRBJ1-6; TRBD1 aligns across 9 bases. The CDR3 is made up of 15 amino acids. Germline CDR1 and CDR2: SEHNR and FQNEAQ (reference sequence). J was trimmed by 8 bases and V by 5 bases; bases with no gene match: 7. This CDR3 is CASSHPDRGDSPLHF. The DNA for the CDR3 is TGTGCCAGCAGCCACCCGGACAGGGGAGATTCACCCCTCCACTTT.

V and J are TRBV7-9 and TRBJ1-6, with 7 bases that match TRBD1. There are 14 residues in the CDR3. Trimming at V came to 3 bases and at J to 10 bases, leaving 6 bases not matched to a gene. Germline V lookup: CDR1 SEHNR, CDR2 FQNEAQ (reference sequence). CDR3 in DNA: TGTGCCAGCAGCTTCTACAGGGGTGAGTCACCCCTCCACTTT. Translated, it gives CASSFYRGESPLHF.

The CDR3 nucleotides are TGTGCCAGCAGGGCCGGACAGGCGGGCACTGAAGCTTTCTTT. This codes for CASRAGQAGTEAFF. The chain uses TRBV7-3 and TRBJ1-1, with 7 bases aligning to TRBD1. The CDR3 is 14 residues long. The trim removed 6 bases at V and 4 bases at J, leaving 8 bases unmatched. The germline V gene encodes CDR1 SGHTA and CDR2 FQGTGA.

Comments on this clone: The same CDR3 also results from other DNA sequences found in this sample. The rearrangement joins TRBV6-2 or TRBV6-3 to TRBJ2-1; D ambiguous. This CDR3 comprises 13 residues. CDR1 is MNHEY, CDR2 SVGEGT, per germline. Between the trimmed V and J ends, which lost 0 bases and 7 bases, there was a span of 7 bases. For the CDR3, the DNA is TGTGCCAGCAGTTACTCTCGCGTTAATGAGCAGTTCTTC. The encoded protein is CASSYSRVNEQFF.

This clone is medium-sized. The chain links TRBV6-4 to TRBJ2-1; weak D call: TRBD2 (5 bases). The CDR3 is 12 amino acids. CDR1 and CDR2 (germline): MRHNA, SNTAGT. V shed 3 bases and J shed 5 bases, with 5 bases lying between them. Here the CDR3 DNA reads TGTGCCAGCAGTGAAGCGGACAATGAGCAGTTCTTC. It yields the protein CASSEADNEQFF.